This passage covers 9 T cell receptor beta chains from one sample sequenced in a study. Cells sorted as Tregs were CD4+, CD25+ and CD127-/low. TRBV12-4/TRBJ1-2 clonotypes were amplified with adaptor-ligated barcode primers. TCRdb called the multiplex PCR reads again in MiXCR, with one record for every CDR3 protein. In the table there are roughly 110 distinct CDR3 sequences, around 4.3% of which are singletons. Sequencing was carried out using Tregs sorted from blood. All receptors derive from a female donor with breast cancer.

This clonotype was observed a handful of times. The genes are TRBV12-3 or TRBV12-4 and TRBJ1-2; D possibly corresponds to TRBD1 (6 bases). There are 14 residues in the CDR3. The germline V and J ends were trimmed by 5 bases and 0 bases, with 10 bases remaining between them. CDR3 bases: TGTGCCAGCAGTGCACAGGGCCCTAACTATGGCTACACCTTC. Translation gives CASSAQGPNYGYTF.

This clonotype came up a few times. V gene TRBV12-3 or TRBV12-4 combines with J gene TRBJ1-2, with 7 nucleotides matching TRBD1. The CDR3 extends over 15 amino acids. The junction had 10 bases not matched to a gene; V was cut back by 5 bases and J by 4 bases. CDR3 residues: CASSERQGRVYGYTF. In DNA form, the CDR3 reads TGTGCCAGCAGTGAACGACAGGGCCGGGTCTATGGCTACACCTTC.

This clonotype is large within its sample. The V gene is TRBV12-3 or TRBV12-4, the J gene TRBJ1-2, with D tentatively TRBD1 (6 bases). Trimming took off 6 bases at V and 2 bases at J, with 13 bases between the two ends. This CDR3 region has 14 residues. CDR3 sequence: CASSWDQGNYGYTF. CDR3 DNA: TGTGCCAGCAGCTGGGATCAGGGGAACTATGGCTACACCTTC.

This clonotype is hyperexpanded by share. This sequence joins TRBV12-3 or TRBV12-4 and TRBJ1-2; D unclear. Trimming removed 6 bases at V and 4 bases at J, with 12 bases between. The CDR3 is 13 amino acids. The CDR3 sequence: CASSKDGLYGYTF. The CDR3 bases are TGTGCCAGCAGCAAGGACGGACTCTATGGCTACACCTTC.

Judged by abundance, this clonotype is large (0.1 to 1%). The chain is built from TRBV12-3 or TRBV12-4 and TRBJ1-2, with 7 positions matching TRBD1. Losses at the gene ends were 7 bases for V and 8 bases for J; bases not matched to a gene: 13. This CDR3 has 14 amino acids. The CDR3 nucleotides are TGTGCCAGCACAAAGACAGGGAATTTTGGCGGCTACACCTTC. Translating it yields CASTKTGNFGGYTF.

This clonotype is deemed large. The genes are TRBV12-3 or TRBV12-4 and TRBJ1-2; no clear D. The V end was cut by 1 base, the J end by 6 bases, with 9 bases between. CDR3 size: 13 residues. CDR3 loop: CASSLEVRDGYTF. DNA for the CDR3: TGTGCCAGCAGTTTAGAGGTCCGGGATGGCTACACCTTC.

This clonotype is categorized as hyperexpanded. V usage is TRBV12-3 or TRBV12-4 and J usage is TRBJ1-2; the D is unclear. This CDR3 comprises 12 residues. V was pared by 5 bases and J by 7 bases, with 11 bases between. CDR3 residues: CASSRQNGGYTF. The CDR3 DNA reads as TGTGCCAGCAGTCGCCAGAATGGTGGCTACACCTTC.

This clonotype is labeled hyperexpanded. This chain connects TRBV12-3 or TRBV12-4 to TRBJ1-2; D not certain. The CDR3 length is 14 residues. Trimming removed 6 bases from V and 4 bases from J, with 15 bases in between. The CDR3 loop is CASRGGSYSYGYTF. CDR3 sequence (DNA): TGTGCCAGCAGGGGAGGTTCCTACTCCTATGGCTACACCTTC.

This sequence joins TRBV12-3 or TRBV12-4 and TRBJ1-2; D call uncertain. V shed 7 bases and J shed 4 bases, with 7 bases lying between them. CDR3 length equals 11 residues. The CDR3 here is CASTVGYGYTF. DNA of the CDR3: TGTGCCAGCACTGTGGGCTATGGCTACACCTTC.